This TCR beta chain is drawn from a study of blood T cell repertoires in COVID-19. CDR3 length equals 16 residues. V lost 9 bases and J lost 8; bases outside the gene matches: 15. Germline V CDR1 and CDR2: MDHEN, SYDVKM. Libraries were prepared by immunoSEQ multiplex PCR; TCRdb keeps only in-frame clonotypes and omits some of them. In the table there are fewer than 150,000 clones, approximately 91% of which are singletons. This chain uses TRBV28 with TRBJ2-4; 11 nucleotides line up with TRBD1. Input material: peripheral blood. The origin of this receptor is a middle-aged man with active or convalescent COVID-19. CDR3 DNA: TGTGCCAGTGGCCAGGACAGGGGGCCCCCAAAATACATTCAGTACTTC. It specifies CASGQDRGPPKYIQYF.